This TCR beta chain stems from a study of molecular identifiers for immune sequencing clone quantification (dated by TCRdb to the late 2010s). Background for the entire study: For a replicate experiment, RNA from about 20,000 or 100,000 naive CD8 T cells was divided into five aliquots, of which four were sequenced. The study was a methods study using CD8 T cells to benchmark molecular-identifier clustering-based TCR repertoire sequencing (MIDCIRS) and TCR RNA copy counting.

Libraries of naive CD8 T cells were generated from roughly 21,000 to 960,000 sorted cells, with 10%, 30% or 50% of the purified RNA used. Naive CD8 T cells, defined as CD8+CD4-CCR7+CD45RA+, were FACS-sorted into RLT Plus buffer on a BD FACSAria II. To test detection sensitivity, Jurkat RNA equivalent to under 12 TCR copies was spiked into samples of about 18,000-1,000,000 naive CD8 T cells. CD8 T cells were enriched with RosetteSep CD8+ T Cell Enrichment Cocktail and Ficoll-Paque, followed by ACK red cell lysis. General findings and caveats noted by the study authors: Even against a background of around 950,000 naive CD8 T cells, spiked-in Jurkat TCR RNA amounting to a single cell's worth was reported to be detectable. Spiked-in Jurkat TCR RNA (around 9 copies' worth), which is not part of the donor repertoire, was contained in the naive libraries. Highly expanded clone sizes could be underestimated because identical TCR molecules may share a barcode. Modeling estimated approximately 3 recovered TCR RNA copies per cell, compared with approximately 9.5 by digital PCR, which implies about 30% capture efficiency. Without barcode sub-clustering, chimeric consensus sequences inflated TCR diversity; chimeras reached as high as 47%. Clones above 20 RNA copies held over 98% of molecules in CMV-specific effector cells but under 1% in naive cells.

A remark on this clonotype: The antigen it binds to is not known. Its ends do not fully match the called genes, so a read error is possible.

Libraries were built with PCR. The reads were generated on a NextSeq 500. Bulk TCR libraries were prepared as previously described, using TCR primers listed in Table S5. The Qiagen AllPrep DNA/RNA kit was used to purify total RNA. Before analysis, reads from multiple sequencing runs of one library were combined. From the authors' description of their analysis: Reads were retained only if their TCR constant sequence matched exactly, and those retained reads were trimmed to 150 nt and grouped according to their 12-nt molecular barcodes. Reads within each barcode group were sub-clustered using a 15% Levenshtein threshold, and quality-weighted consensus sequences were constructed for each RNA molecule. Non-functional sequences were discarded, and so were lower-count sequences lying one edit away from another sequence. On the basis of fitting two negative binomial distributions, barcode sub-clusters with fewer than 20% of the maximum read count were discarded. Through fastp at Q25 and MiXCR, TCRdb rebuilt clones from the public reads, retaining in-frame beta chains. Rows with a matching CDR3 protein are joined into one entry that keeps the most common DNA and genes. These V and J calls are TCRdb output, not the study's own analysis. The sample profile shows roughly 100,000 distinct CDR3 sequences; 30% to 35% of them were found once. The top ten clonotypes cover about a tenth of the sample.

The sequenced sample was naive CD8+ T cells from blood, with Jurkat cell RNA spiked in. What the cell subset or site label conveys for this sample: FACS-sorted CD8+CD4-CCR7+CD45RA+ naive T cells. The sequence was collected from a human donor in good health. Some libraries in this study had Jurkat cell RNA spiked in.

The nucleotides are TGCGCCAGCAGCGACGCCTTTAGCGGTCGCGAGCAGTTCTTC. The resulting protein is CASSDAFSGREQFF. The chain couples TRBV5-6 to TRBJ2-1, and perhaps TRBD2 as D gene, on 6 matching bases. The CDR3, from cysteine to phenylalanine, totals 14 residues. Solely the CDR3 DNA is kept, with 42 bases framed from the first base. CDR1 SGHDT and CDR2 YYEEEE were looked up in the germline V gene.